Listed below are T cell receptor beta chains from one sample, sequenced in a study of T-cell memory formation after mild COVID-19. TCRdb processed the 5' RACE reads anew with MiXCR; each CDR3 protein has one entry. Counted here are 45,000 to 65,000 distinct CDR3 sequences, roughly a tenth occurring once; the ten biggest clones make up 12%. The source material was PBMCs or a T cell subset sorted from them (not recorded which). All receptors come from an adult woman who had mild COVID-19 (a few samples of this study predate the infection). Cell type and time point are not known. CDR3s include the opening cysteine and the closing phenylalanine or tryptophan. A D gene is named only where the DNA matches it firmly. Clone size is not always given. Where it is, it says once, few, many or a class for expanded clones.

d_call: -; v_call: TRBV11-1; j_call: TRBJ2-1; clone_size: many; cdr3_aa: CASGAGTLSNEQFF; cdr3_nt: TGTGCCAGCGGAGCCGGGACCTTGTCCAATGAGCAGTTCTTC
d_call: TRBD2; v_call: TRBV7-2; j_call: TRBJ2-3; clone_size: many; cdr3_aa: CASSRRTSGIFTDTQYF; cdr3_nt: TGTGCCAGCAGCAGACGGACTAGCGGCATATTCACAGATACGCAGTATTTT
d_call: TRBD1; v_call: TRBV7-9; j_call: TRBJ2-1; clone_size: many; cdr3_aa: CASKRDSSYNEQFF; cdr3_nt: TGTGCCAGCAAAAGGGACAGCTCCTACAATGAGCAGTTCTTC
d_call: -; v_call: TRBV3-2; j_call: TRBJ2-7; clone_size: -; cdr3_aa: CAFNPVRSYEQYF; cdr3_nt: TGTGCCTTTAATCCGGTACGTTCCTACGAGCAGTACTTC
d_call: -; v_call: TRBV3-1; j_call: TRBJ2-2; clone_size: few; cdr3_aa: CASSQGVHTGELFF; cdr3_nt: TGTGCCAGCAGCCAAGGGGTCCACACCGGGGAGCTGTTTTTT
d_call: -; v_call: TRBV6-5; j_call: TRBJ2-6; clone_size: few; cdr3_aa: CASSRQPGPGANVLTF; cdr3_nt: TGTGCCAGCAGCCGACAACCAGGGCCTGGGGCCAACGTCCTGACTTTC
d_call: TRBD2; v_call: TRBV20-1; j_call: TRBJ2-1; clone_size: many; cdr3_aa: CSARDQAGLATNEQFF; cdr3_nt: TGCAGTGCTAGGGATCAAGCGGGACTAGCAACCAATGAGCAGTTCTTC
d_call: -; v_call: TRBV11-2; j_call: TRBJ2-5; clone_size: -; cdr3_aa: CASSLAGWETQYF; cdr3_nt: TGTGCCAGCAGCTTAGCCGGGTGGGAGACCCAGTACTTC
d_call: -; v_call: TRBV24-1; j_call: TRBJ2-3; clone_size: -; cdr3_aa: CATSDLEGETDTQYF; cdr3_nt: TGTGCCACCAGTGATTTGGAAGGGGAAACAGATACGCAGTATTTT
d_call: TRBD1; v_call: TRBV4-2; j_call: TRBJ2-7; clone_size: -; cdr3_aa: CASSQFQTGTLEQYF; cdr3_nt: TGTGCCAGCAGCCAATTTCAGACAGGGACACTCGAGCAGTACTTC
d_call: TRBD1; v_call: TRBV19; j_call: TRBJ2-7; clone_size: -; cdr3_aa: CASSQGQGKAYEQYF; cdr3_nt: TGTGCCAGTAGTCAAGGACAGGGGAAGGCCTACGAGCAGTACTTC
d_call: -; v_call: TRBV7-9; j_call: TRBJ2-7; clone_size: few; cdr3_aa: CASSLAPTTSYEQYF; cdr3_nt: TGTGCCAGCAGCTTAGCCCCGACAACTTCCTACGAGCAGTACTTC
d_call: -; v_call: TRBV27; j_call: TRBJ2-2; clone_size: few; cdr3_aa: CASSFGVPWGWNTGELFF; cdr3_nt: TGTGCCAGCAGTTTCGGTGTTCCATGGGGATGGAACACCGGGGAGCTGTTTTTT
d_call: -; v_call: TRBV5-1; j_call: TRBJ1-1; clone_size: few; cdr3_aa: CASSLERTVLNTEAFF; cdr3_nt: TGCGCCAGCAGCTTGGAACGGACAGTACTGAACACTGAAGCTTTCTTT
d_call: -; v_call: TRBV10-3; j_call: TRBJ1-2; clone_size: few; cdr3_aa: CAISDSTGFYGYTF; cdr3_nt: TGTGCCATCAGTGACTCCACAGGATTCTATGGCTACACCTTC
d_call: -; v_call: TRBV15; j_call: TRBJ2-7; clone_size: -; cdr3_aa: CATSEMGGSYEQYF; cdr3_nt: TGTGCCACCAGCGAAATGGGCGGATCTTACGAGCAGTACTTC
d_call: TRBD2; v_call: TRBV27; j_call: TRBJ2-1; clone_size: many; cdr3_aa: CASTPGLAGVYEQFF; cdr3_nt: TGTGCCAGCACCCCAGGACTAGCGGGAGTGTATGAGCAGTTCTTC
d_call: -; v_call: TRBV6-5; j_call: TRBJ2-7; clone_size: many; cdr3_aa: CASGTEGALGEQYF; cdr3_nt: TGTGCCAGCGGTACGGAGGGGGCGCTGGGCGAGCAGTACTTC
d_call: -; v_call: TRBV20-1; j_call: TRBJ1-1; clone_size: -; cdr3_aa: CSAARGENTEAFF; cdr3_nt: TGCAGTGCTGCCCGGGGGGAAAACACTGAAGCTTTCTTT
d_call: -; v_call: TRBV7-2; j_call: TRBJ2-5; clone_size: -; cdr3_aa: CASSPQVGDQETQYF; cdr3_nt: TGTGCCAGCAGCCCCCAGGTAGGGGACCAAGAGACCCAGTACTTC
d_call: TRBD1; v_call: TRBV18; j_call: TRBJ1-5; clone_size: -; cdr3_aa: CASSQIQKGASNQPQHF; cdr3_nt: TGTGCCAGCTCACAGATCCAAAAGGGGGCGAGCAATCAGCCCCAGCATTTT
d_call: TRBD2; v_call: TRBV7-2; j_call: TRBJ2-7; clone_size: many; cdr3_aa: CASSRTLAGGPNEQYF; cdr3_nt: TGTGCCAGCAGCCGAACTCTAGCGGGAGGGCCTAACGAGCAGTACTTC
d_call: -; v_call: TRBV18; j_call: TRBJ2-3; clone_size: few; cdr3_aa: CASSSLNPRTDTQYF; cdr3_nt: TGTGCCAGCTCATCTCTGAATCCTCGCACAGATACGCAGTATTTT
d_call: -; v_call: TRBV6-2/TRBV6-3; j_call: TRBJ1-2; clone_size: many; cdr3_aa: CASNSPGSPVYTF; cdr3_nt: TGTGCCAGCAACTCCCCGGGGAGCCCGGTCTACACCTTC
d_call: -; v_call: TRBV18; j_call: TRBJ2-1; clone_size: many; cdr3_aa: CASSSFAIEEQFF; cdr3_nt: TGTGCCAGCTCATCGTTCGCGATTGAGGAGCAGTTCTTC
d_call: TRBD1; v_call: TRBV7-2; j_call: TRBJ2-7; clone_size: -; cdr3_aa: CASSYTGTGGEQYF; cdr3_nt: TGTGCCAGCAGCTACACCGGGACAGGGGGCGAGCAGTACTTC
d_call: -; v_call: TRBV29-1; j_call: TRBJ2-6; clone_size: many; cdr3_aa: CSVAAPTIGANVLTF; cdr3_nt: TGCAGCGTTGCAGCTCCAACCATTGGGGCCAACGTCCTGACTTTC
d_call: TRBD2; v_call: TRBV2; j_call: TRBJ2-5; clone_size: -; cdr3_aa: CASSPSGGPMETQYF; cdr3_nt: TGTGCCAGCAGTCCGTCGGGGGGGCCCATGGAGACCCAGTACTTC
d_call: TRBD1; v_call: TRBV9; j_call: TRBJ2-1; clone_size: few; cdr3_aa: CASSPRTGANEQFF; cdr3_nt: TGTGCCAGCAGCCCAAGGACAGGGGCCAATGAGCAGTTCTTC
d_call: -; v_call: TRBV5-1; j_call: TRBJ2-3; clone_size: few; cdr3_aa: CASSLTSDTQYF; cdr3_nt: TGCGCCAGCAGCTTGACTTCGGATACGCAGTATTTT
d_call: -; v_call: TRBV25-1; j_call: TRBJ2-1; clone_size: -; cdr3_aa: CASRTPVGYPEQFF; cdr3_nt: TGTGCCAGCCGAACCCCGGTGGGCTACCCTGAGCAGTTCTTC
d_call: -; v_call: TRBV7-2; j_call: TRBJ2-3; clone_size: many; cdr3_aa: CASADSTDTQYF; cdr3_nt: TGTGCCAGCGCGGACAGCACAGATACGCAGTATTTT
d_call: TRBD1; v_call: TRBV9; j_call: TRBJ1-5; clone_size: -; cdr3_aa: CASSAGGDSRNQPQHF; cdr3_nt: TGTGCCAGCAGCGCCGGGGGGGACAGCCGGAATCAGCCCCAGCATTTT
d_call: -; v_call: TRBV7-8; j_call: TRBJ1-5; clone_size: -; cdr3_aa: CASSLFTAPNSNQPQHF; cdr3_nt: TGTGCCAGCAGCTTATTCACAGCCCCGAATAGCAATCAGCCCCAGCATTTT
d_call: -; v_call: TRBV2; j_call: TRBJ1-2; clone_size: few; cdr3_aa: CASKQGNYGYTF; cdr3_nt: TGTGCCAGCAAACAGGGAAACTATGGCTACACCTTC
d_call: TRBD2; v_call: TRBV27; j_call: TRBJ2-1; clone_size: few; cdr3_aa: CATAVAGPYNEQFF; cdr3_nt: TGTGCCACCGCCGTAGCGGGACCATACAATGAGCAGTTCTTC
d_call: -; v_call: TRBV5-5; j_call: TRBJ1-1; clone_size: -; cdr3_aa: CASSRTVGTEAFF; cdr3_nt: TGTGCCAGCAGCAGGACAGTAGGGACTGAAGCTTTCTTT
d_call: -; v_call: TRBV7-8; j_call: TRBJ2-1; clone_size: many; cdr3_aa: CASSRSLLGYNEQFF; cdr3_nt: TGTGCCAGCAGCCGGAGTCTTCTGGGCTACAATGAGCAGTTCTTC
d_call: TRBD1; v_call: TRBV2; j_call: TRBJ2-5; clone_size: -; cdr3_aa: CASSSGTGSQETQYF; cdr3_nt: TGTGCCAGCAGTTCCGGGACAGGGTCCCAAGAGACCCAGTACTTC
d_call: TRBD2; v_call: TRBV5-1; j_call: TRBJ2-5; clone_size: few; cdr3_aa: CASSLASGQETQYF; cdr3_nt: TGCGCCAGCAGCTTGGCTAGCGGCCAAGAGACCCAGTACTTC
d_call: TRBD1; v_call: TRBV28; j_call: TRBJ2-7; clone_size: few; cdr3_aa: CASRDRNYEQYF; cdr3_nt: TGTGCCAGCCGGGACAGGAACTACGAGCAGTACTTC
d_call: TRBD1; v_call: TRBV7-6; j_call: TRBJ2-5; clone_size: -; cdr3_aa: CASSDTSSRQGYFPQETQYF; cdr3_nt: TGTGCCAGCAGCGACACCTCCTCGCGACAGGGGTATTTTCCACAAGAGACCCAGTACTTC
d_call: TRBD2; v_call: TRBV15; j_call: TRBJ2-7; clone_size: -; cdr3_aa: CATSAASGGRYEQYF; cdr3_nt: TGTGCCACCAGCGCGGCTAGCGGGGGGAGGTACGAGCAGTACTTC